This is a list of T cell receptor beta chains from one sample in a study of vaccination and CD4 T cells after COVID-19. Each CDR3 protein is one row after TCRdb ran MiXCR on the PCR reads. The data contain thousands of distinct CDR3 sequences, 50% to 60% of them singletons. These receptors have no known antigen. Input material: CD4+ T cells from blood, cultured in vitro. The receptor set was obtained from a human donor in good health. CDR3s include the opening cysteine and the closing phenylalanine or tryptophan. D genes are given only for firm matches. Expanded clones are given a class, and other clones once, few, many or no size at all.

>TRBD1|.|TRBJ1-1|TRBV6-1
TGTGCCAGCCAGGGACAGATGAACACTGAAGCTTTCTTT
CASQGQMNTEAFF
>TRBD1|.|TRBJ2-5|TRBV4-2
TGTGCCAGCAGCCAAGTCACAGGGGTAGAGACCCAGTACTTC
CASSQVTGVETQYF
>.|.|TRBJ1-1|TRBV6-4
TGTGCCAGCAGTGACGCCCCAACGCGTTGGGTGGACCGATACACTGAAGCTTTCTTT
CASSDAPTRWVDRYTEAFF
>.|few|TRBJ2-1|TRBV27
TGTGCCAGCAGGGGGGGCAACTACAATGAGCAGTTCTTC
CASRGGNYNEQFF
>.|.|TRBJ2-7|TRBV27
TGTGCCAGCAGTTTATGGGTCGGGGGTGAGCAGTACTTC
CASSLWVGGEQYF
>.|.|TRBJ1-1|TRBV23-1
TGCGCCAGCAGTCAATCGGACAGTACTTTT
CASSQSDSTF
>.|few|TRBJ1-1|TRBV7-9
TGTGCCAGCAGCTTATCCCACAGTTCGAACACTGAAGCTTTCTTT
CASSLSHSSNTEAFF
>.|.|TRBJ1-1|TRBV19
TGTGCCAGTAGTAAGCTGGGGTCCTCTGAAGCTTTCTTT
CASSKLGSSEAFF
>TRBD2|once|TRBJ2-5|TRBV20-1
TGCAGTGCTAGTCAAGAAACGGGGGGTAGAGAGACCCAGTACTTC
CSASQETGGRETQYF
>TRBD2|few|TRBJ2-5|TRBV6-1
TGTGCCAGCAGGGGACTAGCGGGAGTTGAAGAAGAGACCCAGTACTTC
CASRGLAGVEEETQYF
>TRBD2|few|TRBJ2-2|TRBV10-3
TGTGCCATCGGGACTAGCGGGAGTACCGGGGAGCTGTTTTTT
CAIGTSGSTGELFF
>TRBD2|medium-sized|TRBJ2-7|TRBV11-3
TGTGCCAGCAGCTCCGGGACTAGCGGGATCCACGAGCAGTACTTC
CASSSGTSGIHEQYF
>.|.|TRBJ1-5|TRBV6-2/TRBV6-3
TGTGCCAGCAGTTTCACTGGGACTGAGGAGCCCCAGCATTTT
CASSFTGTEEPQHF
>.|.|TRBJ1-5|TRBV10-1
TGCGCCAGCAGTGGGAGCCTCAATCAGCCCCAGCATTTT
CASSGSLNQPQHF
>.|.|TRBJ1-2|TRBV28
TGTGCTTTAAAAGTCGGTAACTATGGCTACACCTTC
CALKVGNYGYTF
>.|.|TRBJ1-1|TRBV20-1
TGCAGTGCTAGTTTTTCTCGTTCGGCGTCCGGGGGAGCTTTCTTT
CSASFSRSASGGAFF
>.|.|TRBJ2-7|TRBV29-1
TGCAGCGTTGATTCGGGGGCTAGTGGCGAGCAGTACTTC
CSVDSGASGEQYF
>TRBD2|.|TRBJ2-3|TRBV6-5
TGTGCCAGCAGTTACGCGGGGGTAGCTGGAAGCACAGATACGCAGTATTTT
CASSYAGVAGSTDTQYF
>TRBD2|.|TRBJ2-3|TRBV20-1
TGCAGTGCTAGAGGCGCTAGCGGGACGGCAGATACGCAGTATTTT
CSARGASGTADTQYF
>.|.|TRBJ2-1|TRBV7-6
TGTGCCAGCAGCCCAGGACTTATGGGTGAGCAGTTCTTC
CASSPGLMGEQFF
>TRBD2|.|TRBJ2-1|TRBV7-2
TGTGCCAGCAGCTTAGTAGCGGGGGGGACGGGAGAGCAGTTCTTC
CASSLVAGGTGEQFF
>.|.|TRBJ2-7|TRBV24-1
TGTGCCACCAGTGTAACGGGTTCCTACGAGCAGTACTTC
CATSVTGSYEQYF
>TRBD1|.|TRBJ1-6|TRBV20-1
TGCAGTGCTAGCCCGACAGGGGCTCTCAACAATTCACCCCTCCACTTT
CSASPTGALNNSPLHF
>.|.|TRBJ1-1|TRBV6-1
TGTGCCAGCATCCCCGGTGGGGCGAACACTGAAGCTTTCTTT
CASIPGGANTEAFF
>TRBD2|.|TRBJ2-1|TRBV7-2
TGTGCCAGCAGCCTAAGGACTAGCGGCAACAATGAGCAGTTCTTC
CASSLRTSGNNEQFF
>.|.|TRBJ2-2|TRBV7-2
TGTGCCAGCAGCTTAGCTAGGGCCGGGGAGCTGTTTTTT
CASSLARAGELFF
>TRBD1|once|TRBJ1-2|TRBV3-1
TGTGCCAGCAGCCAACCACAGGGGGCATCCCGTAGTGGCTACACCTTC
CASSQPQGASRSGYTF
>.|.|TRBJ1-6|TRBV7-2
TGTGCCAGCAGCCCCCTGGGCTCACCCCTCCACTTT
CASSPLGSPLHF
>.|.|TRBJ2-3|TRBV28
TGTGCCAGCAGGGAGGGGGGGGGGCGAGATACGCAGTATTTT
CASREGGGRDTQYF
>.|.|TRBJ2-3|TRBV7-2
TGTGCCAGCAGCTTTGACCCGGACACAGATACGCAGTATTTT
CASSFDPDTDTQYF
>.|.|TRBJ1-5|TRBV27
TGTGCCAGCAGTTATTCAGGACATTCATGGCAGCCCCAGCATTTT
CASSYSGHSWQPQHF
>.|.|TRBJ2-1|TRBV20-1
TGCAGTGCTAGAGGAAATGAAGGGACTCTAAGGGGCAATGAGCAGTTCTTC
CSARGNEGTLRGNEQFF
>.|.|TRBJ1-3|TRBV10-1
TGCGCCAGCAGTGTTTCTTTAGGAAACACCATATATTTT
CASSVSLGNTIYF
>.|.|TRBJ2-6|TRBV20-1
TGCAGTGCTGAGGGACAACTCTCTGGGGCCAACGTCCTGACTTTC
CSAEGQLSGANVLTF
>.|once|TRBJ2-5|TRBV20-1
TGCAGTGCTAGTTCCCGGGACAGGGTCCTAGCGGGAGCGGGAGAGACCCAGTACTTC
CSASSRDRVLAGAGETQYF
>.|few|TRBJ1-1|TRBV6-1
TGTGCCAGCAGTGTTAAGGGATGGGGCACTGAAGCTTTCTTT
CASSVKGWGTEAFF
>TRBD1|.|TRBJ1-2|TRBV20-1
TGCAGTGCTCCCCTAGGCGGGACAGGAGTCAACTATGGCTACACCTTC
CSAPLGGTGVNYGYTF
>TRBD1|.|TRBJ2-2|TRBV7-7
TGTGCCAGCAGCCGGGACAGGGGGCGATCTGGGGAGCTGTTTTTT
CASSRDRGRSGELFF
>TRBD1|few|TRBJ1-1|TRBV19
TGTGCCAGTAGTCCGGACAGGCAGAACACTGAAGCTTTCTTT
CASSPDRQNTEAFF
>TRBD2|few|TRBJ2-3|TRBV20-1
TGCAGTGCTAGAGAGAGTAGCGGGAGCACAGATACGCAGTATTTT
CSARESSGSTDTQYF
>TRBD1|few|TRBJ1-1|TRBV10-2
TGCGCCAGCAACGACAGGGCCACTGAAGCTTTCTTT
CASNDRATEAFF
>TRBD2|few|TRBJ2-5|TRBV7-2
TGTGCCAGCATTCCCGGGAGGGCAGGAGAGACCCAGTACTTC
CASIPGRAGETQYF
>.|.|TRBJ2-1|TRBV19
TGTGCCAGTAGTCCCGGTGGACAGAGGGTCAGCTCCTACAATGAGCAGTTCTTC
CASSPGGQRVSSYNEQFF
>.|medium-sized|TRBJ1-1|TRBV6-2/TRBV6-3
TGTGCCAGCAGTTACTCGATCCCGGGCACTGGGTATATGTCGGCTTTCTTT
CASSYSIPGTGYMSAFF
>.|.|TRBJ1-2|TRBV7-2
TGTGCCAGCAGCTTTAGGGGGGGCCCGGATGGCTACACCTTC
CASSFRGGPDGYTF